Each of the 7 T cell receptor beta chains below was sequenced from the same sample in a study of early T cells in non-severe SARS-CoV-2 infection. TCRdb independently ran MiXCR on the 5' RACE reads; one entry per CDR3 protein. The sample includes 75,000 to 90,000 distinct CDR3 sequences, 10% seen only once; the top ten take approximately 8%. Sequences were derived from whole blood, sampled at baseline. These receptors were collected from an adult who was a healthcare worker with PCR-confirmed SARS-CoV-2 infection or an uninfected control (not recorded which).

This clonotype has a count of ten or more. V gene TRBV9 combines with J gene TRBJ2-6; a weak D match, TRBD1 (6 bases). Deletions cut 4 bases from V and 0 bases from J, with 11 bases between. CDR1 and CDR2 from the germline V gene are SGDLS and YYNGEE. The CDR3 has 16 residues. CDR3 bases: TGTGCCAGCAGCTCCGACAGGAGCTCTGGGGCCAACGTCCTGACTTTC. As protein: CASSSDRSSGANVLTF.

This clonotype showed up many times. The chain is built from TRBV20-1 and TRBJ2-7, with D perhaps TRBD2 (7 bases). The germline V and J ends were trimmed by 0 bases and 7 bases, with 19 bases remaining between them. The CDR3 is 15 residues long. Germline-derived CDR1 and CDR2 are DFQATT and SNEGSKA (reference sequence). The chain's CDR3 is CSARDGGREQQEQYF. The CDR3 region has the DNA TGCAGTGCTAGAGATGGGGGGCGGGAGCAACAAGAGCAGTACTTC.

This clonotype was recorded a few times. This chain links TRBV28 with TRBJ2-2; D is undetermined. The V gene lost 4 bases and the J gene lost 0 bases, with 15 bases spanning the gap. The CDR3 sequence is 17 residues long. Germline loops: CDR1 MDHEN, CDR2 SYDVKM. The CDR3 nucleotides read TGTGCCAGCAGTTCCCCCCCAGCGATCGCGAACACCGGGGAGCTGTTTTTT. It encodes CASSSPPAIANTGELFF.

This clonotype has more than one count but fewer than ten. The rearrangement links TRBV12-3 or TRBV12-4 to TRBJ1-2; the D is unclear. Deletions cut 11 bases from V and 0 bases from J, with 16 bases between. The CDR3 has 14 residues. The CDR3 region is CALGTQVANYGYTF. The CDR3 DNA follows: TGTGCCCTCGGAACCCAGGTTGCTAACTATGGCTACACCTTC.

The CDR3, as DNA: TGCAGCGTGAGGGGCTCCTACGAGCAGTACTTC. Protein sequence: CSVRGSYEQYF. The V call is TRBV29-1, the J call TRBJ2-7; D may match TRBD1 or TRBD2 (5 bases each). The CDR3 is 11 residues long. Germline V gene sequence: CDR1 SQVTM, CDR2 ANQGSEA. Deletions cut 6 bases from V and 0 bases from J, with 6 bases between.

The sample holds many counts of this clonotype. V and J are TRBV5-1 and TRBJ2-1; possibly TRBD1 or TRBD2 for D (5 bases each). V dropped 4 bases and J dropped 6 bases, with 14 bases sitting between them. Germline assignment: CDR1 SGHRS and CDR2 YFSETQ. This CDR3 is built from 14 residues. The CDR3 DNA follows: TGCGCCAGCAGCGGGGGATCCCACGGCAATGAGCAGTTCTTC. As protein: CASSGGSHGNEQFF.

The chain couples TRBV7-2 to TRBJ2-7; 7 bases match TRBD2. The CDR3 sequence is 13 residues long. Losses at the gene ends were 3 bases for V and 5 bases for J; bases not matched to a gene: 4. The germline V gene encodes CDR1 SGHTA and CDR2 FQGNSA. The CDR3 sequence: CASSFQRGDEQYF. For the CDR3, the DNA is TGTGCCAGCAGCTTCCAACGGGGGGACGAGCAGTACTTC.